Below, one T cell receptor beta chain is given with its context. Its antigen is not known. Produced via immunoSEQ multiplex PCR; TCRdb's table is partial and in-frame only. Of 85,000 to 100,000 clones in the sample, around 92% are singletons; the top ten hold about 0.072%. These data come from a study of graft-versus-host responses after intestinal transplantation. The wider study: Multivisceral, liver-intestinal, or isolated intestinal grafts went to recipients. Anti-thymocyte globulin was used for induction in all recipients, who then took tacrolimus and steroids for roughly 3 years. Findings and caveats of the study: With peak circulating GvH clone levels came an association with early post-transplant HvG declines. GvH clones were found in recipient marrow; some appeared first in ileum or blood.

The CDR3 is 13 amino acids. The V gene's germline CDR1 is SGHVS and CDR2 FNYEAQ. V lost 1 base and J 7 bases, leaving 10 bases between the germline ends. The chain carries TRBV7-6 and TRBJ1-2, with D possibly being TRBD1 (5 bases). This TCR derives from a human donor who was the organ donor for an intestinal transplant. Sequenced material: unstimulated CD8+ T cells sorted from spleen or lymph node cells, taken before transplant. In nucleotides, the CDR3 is TGTGCCAGCAGCTTAGATGGGGGAGGTGGCTACACCTTC. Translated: CASSLDGGGGYTF.